A selection of T cell receptor beta chains follows, all from one sample in a study of blood T cell repertoires in COVID-19. The assay was immunoSEQ multiplex PCR, and TCRdb's table has in-frame clones only and misses some. The data hold fewer than 250,000 clones, with 80% to 90% observed a single time. The sequenced sample was peripheral blood. The receptors originated from a woman in her fifties or sixties with acute or convalescent COVID-19. The CDR3 runs from the conserved cysteine through the conserved F or W. The order of the fields is CDR3 DNA, CDR3 protein, clone size, J gene, D gene, V gene. D genes are given only for firm matches. Where a row states a size, it is once, few, many or the class of an expanded clone; other rows omit it.

CDR3nt: TGTGCAAGTCGCTTAGTAGGGGGATCCTACGAGCAGTACTTC
CDR3aa: CASRLVGGSYEQYF
abundance: once
j_gene: TRBJ2-7
d_gene: NA
v_gene: TRBV12-2

CDR3nt: TGTGCCAGCAGCTTAGGGGACAGGGGGTTGAATGAGCAGTTCTTC
CDR3aa: CASSLGDRGLNEQFF
abundance: once
j_gene: TRBJ2-1
d_gene: TRBD1
v_gene: TRBV5-4

CDR3nt: TGTGCCAGCTACACAGGGGGCATCTCTGGAAACACCATATATTTT
CDR3aa: CASYTGGISGNTIYF
abundance: NA
j_gene: TRBJ1-3
d_gene: TRBD1
v_gene: TRBV6-6

CDR3nt: TGCGCCAGCAGCCCCCCCGGGACTAGCGGATACAATGAGCAGTTCTTC
CDR3aa: CASSPPGTSGYNEQFF
abundance: NA
j_gene: TRBJ2-1
d_gene: TRBD2
v_gene: TRBV5-1

CDR3nt: TGCGCCAGCAGCCCCCTAGTCCTGACAGATATGAACACTGAAGCTTTCTTT
CDR3aa: CASSPLVLTDMNTEAFF
abundance: NA
j_gene: TRBJ1-1
d_gene: NA
v_gene: TRBV5-1

CDR3nt: TGCGCCAGTCGACAGGCCCCCAACTCTGGGGCCAACGTCCTGACTTTC
CDR3aa: CASRQAPNSGANVLTF
abundance: few
j_gene: TRBJ2-6
d_gene: NA
v_gene: TRBV5-1

CDR3nt: TGTGCCAGCAGTTTCCCGGGACAGGGGGTAGATGAGCAGTTCTTC
CDR3aa: CASSFPGQGVDEQFF
abundance: NA
j_gene: TRBJ2-1
d_gene: TRBD1
v_gene: TRBV6-5

CDR3nt: TGTGCCAGCTTAATAACAGATACGCAGTATTTT
CDR3aa: CASLITDTQYF
abundance: NA
j_gene: TRBJ2-3
d_gene: NA
v_gene: TRBV18

CDR3nt: TGTGCCAGCAGCTACGGGGGTCGCTCCTACGAGCAGTACTTC
CDR3aa: CASSYGGRSYEQYF
abundance: NA
j_gene: TRBJ2-7
d_gene: NA
v_gene: TRBV7-8

CDR3nt: TGTGCCACCGGGTTGCAGGGCGGTCGGCAGTACTTC
CDR3aa: CATGLQGGRQYF
abundance: NA
j_gene: TRBJ2-7
d_gene: NA
v_gene: TRBV6-5

CDR3nt: TGTGCCTGGAGCACCGGGACTAGCGGGAGCCAGTACTTC
CDR3aa: CAWSTGTSGSQYF
abundance: NA
j_gene: TRBJ2-7
d_gene: TRBD2
v_gene: TRBV30

CDR3nt: TGCGCCAGCAGCTTGGGTCTAGCGGGAGGGAACACAGATACGCAGTATTTT
CDR3aa: CASSLGLAGGNTDTQYF
abundance: NA
j_gene: TRBJ2-3
d_gene: TRBD2
v_gene: TRBV5-1

CDR3nt: TGCAGCGTTGCCAGGGGAGAGATGAACACTGAAGCTTTCTTT
CDR3aa: CSVARGEMNTEAFF
abundance: NA
j_gene: TRBJ1-1
d_gene: NA
v_gene: TRBV29-1

CDR3nt: TGCGCCAGCAGCTTGCGCGAGGATCCTAGCACAGATACGCAGTATTTT
CDR3aa: CASSLREDPSTDTQYF
abundance: NA
j_gene: TRBJ2-3
d_gene: NA
v_gene: TRBV5-1

CDR3nt: TGTGCCAGCAGCGTGGGCAGGGCGACAGATACGCAGTATTTT
CDR3aa: CASSVGRATDTQYF
abundance: once
j_gene: TRBJ2-3
d_gene: NA
v_gene: TRBV9

CDR3nt: TGTGCCAGCAGCGTAGTGGGCAGGGGGAACACTGAAGCTTTCTTT
CDR3aa: CASSVVGRGNTEAFF
abundance: NA
j_gene: TRBJ1-1
d_gene: NA
v_gene: TRBV9

CDR3nt: TGTGCCAGCAGGGGACAGGAGAACACCGGGGAGCTGTTTTTT
CDR3aa: CASRGQENTGELFF
abundance: NA
j_gene: TRBJ2-2
d_gene: TRBD1
v_gene: TRBV2

CDR3nt: TGCGCCAGCAGCTTAGGGGAGGTCACCACAGATACGCAGTATTTT
CDR3aa: CASSLGEVTTDTQYF
abundance: NA
j_gene: TRBJ2-3
d_gene: NA
v_gene: TRBV5-1

CDR3nt: TGTGCCAGCTCGGAGGGGGCTTGGTACAATGAGCAGTTCTTC
CDR3aa: CASSEGAWYNEQFF
abundance: NA
j_gene: TRBJ2-1
d_gene: NA
v_gene: TRBV18

CDR3nt: TGCGCCAGCCGCACAGGGAGCACAGATACGCAGTATTTT
CDR3aa: CASRTGSTDTQYF
abundance: NA
j_gene: TRBJ2-3
d_gene: NA
v_gene: TRBV5-1

CDR3nt: TGCAGTGCTAGTATACAGGGTAGCAATCAGCCCCAGCATTTT
CDR3aa: CSASIQGSNQPQHF
abundance: NA
j_gene: TRBJ1-5
d_gene: NA
v_gene: TRBV20-1

CDR3nt: TGTGCCATATCACAGGGGGCCGTCACTGAAGCTTTCTTT
CDR3aa: CAISQGAVTEAFF
abundance: NA
j_gene: TRBJ1-1
d_gene: TRBD1
v_gene: TRBV10-3

CDR3nt: TGTGCCAGCAGCATTACTAGCGGGGTCAATGAGCAGTTCTTC
CDR3aa: CASSITSGVNEQFF
abundance: few
j_gene: TRBJ2-1
d_gene: TRBD2
v_gene: TRBV7-3

CDR3nt: TGTGCCAGCAGTTATAGTGGGGGCTTGCGAAACACCATATATTTT
CDR3aa: CASSYSGGLRNTIYF
abundance: NA
j_gene: TRBJ1-3
d_gene: NA
v_gene: TRBV6-2/TRBV6-3

CDR3nt: TGTGCCAGCAGTTCTGGGCCCGGTGGAGGAGTCTACGAGCAGTACTTC
CDR3aa: CASSSGPGGGVYEQYF
abundance: NA
j_gene: TRBJ2-7
d_gene: NA
v_gene: TRBV27

CDR3nt: TGTGCCAGCAGCAAACGGGAGGGCACAGATACGCAGTATTTT
CDR3aa: CASSKREGTDTQYF
abundance: few
j_gene: TRBJ2-3
d_gene: TRBD2
v_gene: TRBV2

CDR3nt: TGTGCCACCAGTGACCCTACTAGCGGGGGGTACGAGCAGTACTTC
CDR3aa: CATSDPTSGGYEQYF
abundance: few
j_gene: TRBJ2-7
d_gene: TRBD2
v_gene: TRBV24-1

CDR3nt: TGCGCCAGCAGCCAAGATGGGGAAGGGGGAGGCAATCAGCCCCAGCATTTT
CDR3aa: CASSQDGEGGGNQPQHF
abundance: NA
j_gene: TRBJ1-5
d_gene: NA
v_gene: TRBV4-1

CDR3nt: TGTGCCAGTAGTCCCCGACTAGCGGGGGGCTCGGAGACCCAGTACTTC
CDR3aa: CASSPRLAGGSETQYF
abundance: NA
j_gene: TRBJ2-5
d_gene: TRBD2
v_gene: TRBV19

CDR3nt: TGTGCCACCAGACTAGCGGGAGTCTACAATGAGCAGTTCTTC
CDR3aa: CATRLAGVYNEQFF
abundance: NA
j_gene: TRBJ2-1
d_gene: TRBD2
v_gene: TRBV15

CDR3nt: TGTGCCAGCAGCCCGGGGGAGGAGACCCAGTACTTC
CDR3aa: CASSPGEETQYF
abundance: NA
j_gene: TRBJ2-5
d_gene: NA
v_gene: TRBV6-5

CDR3nt: TGTGCCATCAGTGACCCGGGACAGTTTCCTGGGGAGACCCAGTACTTC
CDR3aa: CAISDPGQFPGETQYF
abundance: NA
j_gene: TRBJ2-5
d_gene: TRBD1
v_gene: TRBV10-3

CDR3nt: TGTGCCAGCAGCCAAGTCCCAAGCGGGAGCAACACCGGGGAGCTGTTTTTT
CDR3aa: CASSQVPSGSNTGELFF
abundance: NA
j_gene: TRBJ2-2
d_gene: TRBD2
v_gene: TRBV3-1/TRBV3-2

CDR3nt: TGTGCCAGCAGTTTAAGGGGGTCGGACTATGGCTACACCTTC
CDR3aa: CASSLRGSDYGYTF
abundance: NA
j_gene: TRBJ1-2
d_gene: NA
v_gene: TRBV27

CDR3nt: TGTGCCAGCAGTTACTCGACAGGGGACTACGAGCAGTACTTC
CDR3aa: CASSYSTGDYEQYF
abundance: NA
j_gene: TRBJ2-7
d_gene: TRBD1
v_gene: TRBV6-5

CDR3nt: TGTGCCAGCAGCTTACTCCGGGACAGTGAGCAGTTCTTC
CDR3aa: CASSLLRDSEQFF
abundance: NA
j_gene: TRBJ2-1
d_gene: TRBD1
v_gene: TRBV13

CDR3nt: TGTGCCAGCTCACGGGGACAGGCCATGAACACTGAAGCTTTCTTT
CDR3aa: CASSRGQAMNTEAFF
abundance: NA
j_gene: TRBJ1-1
d_gene: TRBD1
v_gene: TRBV18

CDR3nt: TGTGCCAGCAGAACAAGGGGGACAGGGGGCGCTGACACTGAAGCTTTCTTT
CDR3aa: CASRTRGTGGADTEAFF
abundance: NA
j_gene: TRBJ1-1
d_gene: TRBD1
v_gene: TRBV7-9

CDR3nt: TGCGCCAGCAGCCAGGGACTAGCCCAAGAGACCCAGTACTTC
CDR3aa: CASSQGLAQETQYF
abundance: NA
j_gene: TRBJ2-5
d_gene: TRBD2
v_gene: TRBV5-1

CDR3nt: TGTGCCAGCAGCTCCCTCTTAGCCTATGGCTACACCTTC
CDR3aa: CASSSLLAYGYTF
abundance: NA
j_gene: TRBJ1-2
d_gene: NA
v_gene: TRBV5-6

CDR3nt: TGCAGCGCCCTGAATTACAGAGATGAGGATACGCAGTATTTT
CDR3aa: CSALNYRDEDTQYF
abundance: NA
j_gene: TRBJ2-3
d_gene: NA
v_gene: TRBV29-1

CDR3nt: TGTGCCTGGAGCCCGGGACAGGGGGCGGCCCAGCATTTT
CDR3aa: CAWSPGQGAAQHF
abundance: NA
j_gene: TRBJ1-5
d_gene: TRBD1
v_gene: TRBV30

CDR3nt: TGTGCCAGCAGCCAAGTTACAGGGAAGGTCAATGAGCAGTTCTTC
CDR3aa: CASSQVTGKVNEQFF
abundance: NA
j_gene: TRBJ2-1
d_gene: NA
v_gene: TRBV3-1/TRBV3-2

CDR3nt: TGTGCCAGCAGTGTTGGCGTGACAGGGGGCGGTGAAAAACTGTTTTTT
CDR3aa: CASSVGVTGGGEKLFF
abundance: NA
j_gene: TRBJ1-4
d_gene: TRBD1
v_gene: TRBV6-1

CDR3nt: TGTGCCAGCAGTGACAACAGGGGGCTAAGGGCTGAAGCTTTCTTT
CDR3aa: CASSDNRGLRAEAFF
abundance: once
j_gene: TRBJ1-1
d_gene: TRBD1
v_gene: TRBV2